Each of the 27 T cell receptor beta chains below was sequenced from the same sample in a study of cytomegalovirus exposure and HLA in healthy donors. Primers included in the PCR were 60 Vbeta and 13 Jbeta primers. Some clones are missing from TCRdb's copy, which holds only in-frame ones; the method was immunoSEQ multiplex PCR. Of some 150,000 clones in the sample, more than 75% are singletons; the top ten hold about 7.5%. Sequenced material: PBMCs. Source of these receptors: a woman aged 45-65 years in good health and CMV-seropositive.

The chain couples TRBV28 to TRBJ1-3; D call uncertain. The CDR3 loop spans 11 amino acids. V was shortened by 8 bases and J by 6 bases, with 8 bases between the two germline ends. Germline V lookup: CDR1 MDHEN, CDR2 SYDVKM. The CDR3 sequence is CASSHSNTIYF. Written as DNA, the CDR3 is TGTGCCAGCTCCCACTCAAACACCATATATTTT. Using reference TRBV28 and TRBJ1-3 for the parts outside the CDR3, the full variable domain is DVKVTQSSRYLVKRTGEKVFLECVQDMDHENMFWYRQDPGLGLRLIYFSYDVKMKEKGDIPEGYSVSREKKERFSLILESASTNQTSMYLCASSHSNTIYFGEGSWLTVV.

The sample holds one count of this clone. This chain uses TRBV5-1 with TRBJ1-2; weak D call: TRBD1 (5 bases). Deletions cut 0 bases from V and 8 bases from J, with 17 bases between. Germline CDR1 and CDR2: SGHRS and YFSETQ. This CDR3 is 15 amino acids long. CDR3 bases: TGCGCCAGCAGCTTGGTTGGAGGAAGGGGAGGGGGCTACACCTTC. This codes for CASSLVGGRGGGYTF.

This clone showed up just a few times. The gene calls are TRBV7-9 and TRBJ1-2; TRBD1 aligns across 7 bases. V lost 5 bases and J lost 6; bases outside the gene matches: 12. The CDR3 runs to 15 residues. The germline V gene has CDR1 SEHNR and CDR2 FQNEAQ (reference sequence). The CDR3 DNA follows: TGTGCCAGCAGCCAGGGGACCGGCCAGGGGGATGGCTACACCTTC. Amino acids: CASSQGTGQGDGYTF.

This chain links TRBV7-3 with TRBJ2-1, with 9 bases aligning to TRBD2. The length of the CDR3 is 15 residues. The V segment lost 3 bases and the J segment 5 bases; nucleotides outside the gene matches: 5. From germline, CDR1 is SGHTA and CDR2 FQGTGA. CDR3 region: CASSLGLAGNNEQFF. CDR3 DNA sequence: TGTGCCAGCAGCTTGGGGCTAGCGGGAAACAATGAGCAGTTCTTC. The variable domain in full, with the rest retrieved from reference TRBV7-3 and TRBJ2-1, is GAGVSQTPSNKVTEKGKYVELRCDPISGHTALYWYRQSLGQGPEFLIYFQGTGAADDSGLPNDRFFAVRPEGSVSTLKIQRTERGDSAVYLCASSLGLAGNNEQFFGPGTRLTVL.

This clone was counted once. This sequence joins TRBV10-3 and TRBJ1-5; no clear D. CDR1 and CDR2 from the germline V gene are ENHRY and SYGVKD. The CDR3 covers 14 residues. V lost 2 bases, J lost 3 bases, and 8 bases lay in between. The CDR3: CAISEDIYNQPQHF. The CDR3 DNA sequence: TGTGCCATCAGTGAGGACATCTACAATCAGCCCCAGCATTTT.

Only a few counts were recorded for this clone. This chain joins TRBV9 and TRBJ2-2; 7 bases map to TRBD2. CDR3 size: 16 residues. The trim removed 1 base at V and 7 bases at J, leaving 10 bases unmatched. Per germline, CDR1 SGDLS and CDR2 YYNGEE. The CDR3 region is CASSVWGRAGDGELFF. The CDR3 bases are TGTGCCAGCAGCGTATGGGGGAGGGCCGGCGACGGGGAGCTGTTTTTT.

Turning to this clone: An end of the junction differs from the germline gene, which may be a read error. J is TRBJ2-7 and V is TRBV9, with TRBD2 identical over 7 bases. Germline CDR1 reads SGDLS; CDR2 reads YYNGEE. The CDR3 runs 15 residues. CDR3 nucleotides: TGTGCCAGCGGCGTAGCGGGTAGAATGATCGACGAGCAGTACTTC. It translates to CASGVAGRMIDEQYF.

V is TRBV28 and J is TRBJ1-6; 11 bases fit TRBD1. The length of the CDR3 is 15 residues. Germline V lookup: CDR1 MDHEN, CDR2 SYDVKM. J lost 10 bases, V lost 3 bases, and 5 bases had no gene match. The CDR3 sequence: CASSLGDRGRSPLHF. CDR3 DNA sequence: TGTGCCAGCAGTTTGGGGGACAGGGGGAGGTCACCCCTCCACTTT.

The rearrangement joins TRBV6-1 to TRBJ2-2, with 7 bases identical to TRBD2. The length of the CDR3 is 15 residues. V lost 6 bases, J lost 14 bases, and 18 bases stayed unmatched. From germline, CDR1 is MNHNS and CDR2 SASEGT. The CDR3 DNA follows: TGTGCCAGCAGGGAGTCCTGGGGAGGGCTCCCTAGACTGTTTTTT. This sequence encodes CASRESWGGLPRLFF.

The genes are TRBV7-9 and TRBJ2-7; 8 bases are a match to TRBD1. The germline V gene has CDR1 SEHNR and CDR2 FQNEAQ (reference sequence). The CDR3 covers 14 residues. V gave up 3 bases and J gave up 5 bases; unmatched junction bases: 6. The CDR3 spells CASSFGQGFNEQYF. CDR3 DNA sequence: TGTGCCAGCAGCTTTGGACAGGGCTTCAACGAGCAGTACTTC.

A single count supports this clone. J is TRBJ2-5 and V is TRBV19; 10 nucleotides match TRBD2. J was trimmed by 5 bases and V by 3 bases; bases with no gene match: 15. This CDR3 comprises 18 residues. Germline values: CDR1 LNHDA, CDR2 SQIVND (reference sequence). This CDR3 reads CASSIRLRLAGGVETQYF. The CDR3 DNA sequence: TGTGCCAGTAGTATTCGCCTGCGACTAGCGGGTGGGGTGGAGACCCAGTACTTC.

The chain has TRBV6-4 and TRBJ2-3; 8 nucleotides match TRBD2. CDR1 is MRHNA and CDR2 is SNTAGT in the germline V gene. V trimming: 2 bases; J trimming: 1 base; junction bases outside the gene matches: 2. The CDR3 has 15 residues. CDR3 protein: CASSDQTSGTDTQYF. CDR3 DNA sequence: TGTGCCAGCAGTGACCAGACTAGCGGCACAGATACGCAGTATTTT.

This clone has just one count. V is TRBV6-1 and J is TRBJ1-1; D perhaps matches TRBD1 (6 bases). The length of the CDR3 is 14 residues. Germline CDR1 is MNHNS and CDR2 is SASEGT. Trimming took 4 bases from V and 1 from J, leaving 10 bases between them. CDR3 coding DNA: TGTGCCAGCAGTGTTGGGACATCGAACACTGAAGCTTTCTTT. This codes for CASSVGTSNTEAFF.

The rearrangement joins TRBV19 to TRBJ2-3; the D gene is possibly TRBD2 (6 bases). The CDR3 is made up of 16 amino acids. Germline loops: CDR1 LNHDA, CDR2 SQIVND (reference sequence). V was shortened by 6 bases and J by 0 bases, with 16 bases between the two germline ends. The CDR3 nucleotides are TGTGCCAGTAGCAGCCGGGGTAGCGGTAGCACAGATACGCAGTATTTT. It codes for CASSSRGSGSTDTQYF.

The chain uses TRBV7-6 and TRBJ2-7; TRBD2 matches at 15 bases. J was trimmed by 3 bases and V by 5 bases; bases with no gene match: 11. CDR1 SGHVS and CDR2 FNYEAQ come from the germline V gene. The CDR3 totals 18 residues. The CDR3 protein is CASSPGLAGGFLYYEQYF. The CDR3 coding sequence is TGTGCCAGCAGCCCCGGACTAGCGGGAGGGTTCTTGTACTACGAGCAGTACTTC.

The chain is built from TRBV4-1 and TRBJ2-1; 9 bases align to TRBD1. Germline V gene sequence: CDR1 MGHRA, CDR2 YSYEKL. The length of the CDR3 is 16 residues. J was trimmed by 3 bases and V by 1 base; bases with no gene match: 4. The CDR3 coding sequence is TGCGCCAGCAGCCAAGGTAGGGGACAGGGCTACAATGAGCAGTTCTTC. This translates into CASSQGRGQGYNEQFF.

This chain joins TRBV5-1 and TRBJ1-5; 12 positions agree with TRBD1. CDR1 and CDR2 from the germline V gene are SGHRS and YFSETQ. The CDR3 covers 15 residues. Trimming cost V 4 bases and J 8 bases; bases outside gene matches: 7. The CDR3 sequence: CASSPGTGGTKPQHF. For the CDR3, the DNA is TGCGCCAGCAGCCCCGGGACAGGGGGCACCAAGCCCCAGCATTTT. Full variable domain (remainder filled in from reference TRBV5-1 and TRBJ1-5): KAGVTQTPRYLIKTRGQQVTLSCSPISGHRSVSWYQQTPGQGLQFLFEYFSETQRNKGNFPGRFSGRQFSNSRSEMNVSTLELGDSALYLCASSPGTGGTKPQHFGDGTRLSIL.

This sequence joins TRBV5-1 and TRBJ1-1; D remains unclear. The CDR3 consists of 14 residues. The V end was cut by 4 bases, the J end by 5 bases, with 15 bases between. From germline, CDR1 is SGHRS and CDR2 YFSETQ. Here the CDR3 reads CASSLLSEDTEAFF. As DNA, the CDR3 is TGCGCCAGCAGCCTTCTGAGTGAGGATACTGAAGCTTTCTTT. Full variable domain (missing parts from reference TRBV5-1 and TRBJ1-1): KAGVTQTPRYLIKTRGQQVTLSCSPISGHRSVSWYQQTPGQGLQFLFEYFSETQRNKGNFPGRFSGRQFSNSRSEMNVSTLELGDSALYLCASSLLSEDTEAFFGQGTRLTVV.

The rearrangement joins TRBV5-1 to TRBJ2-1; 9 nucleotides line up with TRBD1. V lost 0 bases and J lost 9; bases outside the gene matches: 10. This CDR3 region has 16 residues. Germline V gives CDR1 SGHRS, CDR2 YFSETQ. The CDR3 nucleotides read TGCGCCAGCAGCTTGGGGGGACAGGGCGGTCTAGGTGAGCAGTTCTTC. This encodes CASSLGGQGGLGEQFF.

CDR3 loop: CASSVLGLGGQEQFF. The DNA for the CDR3 is TGTGCCAGCAGCGTACTAGGACTAGGGGGTCAGGAGCAGTTCTTC. The chain employs TRBV9 and TRBJ2-1, with a possible D match to TRBD2 (7 bases). Germline V CDR1 and CDR2: SGDLS, YYNGEE. Trimming removed 1 base at V and 10 bases at J, with 18 bases between. The length of the CDR3 is 15 residues. The whole variable domain, remainder taken from reference TRBV9 and TRBJ2-1, is DSGVTQTPKHLITATGQRVTLRCSPRSGDLSVYWYQQSLDQGLQFLIQYYNGEERAKGNILERFSAQQFPDLHSELNLSSLELGDSALYFCASSVLGLGGQEQFFGPGTRLTVL.

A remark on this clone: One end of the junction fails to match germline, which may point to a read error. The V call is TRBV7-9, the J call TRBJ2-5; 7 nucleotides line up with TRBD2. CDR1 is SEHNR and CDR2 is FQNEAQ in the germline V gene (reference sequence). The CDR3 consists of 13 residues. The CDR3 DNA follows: TGTTCCAGCAGCTTTGGGGGGGAAGAGACCCAGTACTTC. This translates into CSSSFGGEETQYF. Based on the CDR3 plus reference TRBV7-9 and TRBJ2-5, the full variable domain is DTGVSQNPRHKITKRGQNVTFRCDPISEHNRLYWYRQTLGQGPEFLTYFQNEAQLEKSRLLSDRFSAERPKGSFSTLEIQRTEQGDSAMYLCSSSFGGEETQYFGPGTRLLVL.

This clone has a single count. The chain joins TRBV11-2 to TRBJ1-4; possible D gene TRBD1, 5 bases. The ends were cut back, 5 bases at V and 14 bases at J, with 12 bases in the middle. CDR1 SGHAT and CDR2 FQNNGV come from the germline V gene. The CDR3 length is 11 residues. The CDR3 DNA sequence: TGTGCCAGCAGCCTCAGGGAAACGCTGTTTTTT. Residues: CASSLRETLFF.

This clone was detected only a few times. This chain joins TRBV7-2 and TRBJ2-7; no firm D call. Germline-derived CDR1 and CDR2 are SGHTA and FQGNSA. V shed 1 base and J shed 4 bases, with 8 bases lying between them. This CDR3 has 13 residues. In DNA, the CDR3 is TGTGCCAGCAGCTTAGAGGCAGGTTACGAGCAGTACTTC. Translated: CASSLEAGYEQYF.

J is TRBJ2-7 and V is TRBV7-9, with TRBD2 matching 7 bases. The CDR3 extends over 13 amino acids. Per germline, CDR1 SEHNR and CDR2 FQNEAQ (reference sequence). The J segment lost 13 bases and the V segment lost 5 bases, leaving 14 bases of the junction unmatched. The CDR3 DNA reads TGTGCCAGCAGCCCTATACGGTACGGGAGGCCTTACTTC. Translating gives CASSPIRYGRPYF.

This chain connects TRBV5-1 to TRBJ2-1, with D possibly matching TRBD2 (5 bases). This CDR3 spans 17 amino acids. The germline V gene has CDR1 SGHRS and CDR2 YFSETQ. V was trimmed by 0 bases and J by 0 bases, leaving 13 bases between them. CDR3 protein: CASSLVSDSYSYNEQFF. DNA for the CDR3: TGCGCCAGCAGCTTGGTGTCGGACTCCTACTCCTACAATGAGCAGTTCTTC.

CDR3 residues: CASSQDPDTDTQYF. The CDR3 DNA reads as TGCGCCAGCAGCCAAGATCCAGACACAGATACGCAGTATTTT. This chain connects TRBV4-3 to TRBJ2-3; D ambiguous. CDR3 length: 14 residues. CDR1 LGHNA and CDR2 YSLEER come from the germline V gene. V shed 0 bases and J shed 2 bases, with 6 bases lying between them.

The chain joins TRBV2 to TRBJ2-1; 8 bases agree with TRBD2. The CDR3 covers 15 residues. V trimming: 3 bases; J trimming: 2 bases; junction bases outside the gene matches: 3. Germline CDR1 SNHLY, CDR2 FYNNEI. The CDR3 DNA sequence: TGTGCCAGCAGTGATCCGGGAGGGACCTACAATGAGCAGTTCTTC. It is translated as CASSDPGGTYNEQFF.